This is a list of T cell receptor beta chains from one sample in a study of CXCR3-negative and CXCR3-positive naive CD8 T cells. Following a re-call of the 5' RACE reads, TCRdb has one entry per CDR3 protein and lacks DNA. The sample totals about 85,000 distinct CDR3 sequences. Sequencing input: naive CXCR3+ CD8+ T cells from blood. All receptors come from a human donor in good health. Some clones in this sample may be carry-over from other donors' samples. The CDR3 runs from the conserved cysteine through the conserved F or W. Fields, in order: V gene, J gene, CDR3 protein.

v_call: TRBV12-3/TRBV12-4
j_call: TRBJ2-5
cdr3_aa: CASSSEGQETYQETQYF

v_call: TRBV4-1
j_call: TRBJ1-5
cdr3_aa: CASSQGGQPQHF

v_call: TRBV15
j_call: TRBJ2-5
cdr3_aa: CATAEATETQYF

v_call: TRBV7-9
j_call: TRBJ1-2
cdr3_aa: CASTQQNYGYTF

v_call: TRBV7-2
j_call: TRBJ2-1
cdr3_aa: CASSIIGEQFF

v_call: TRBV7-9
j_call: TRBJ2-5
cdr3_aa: CASSLAPREETQYF

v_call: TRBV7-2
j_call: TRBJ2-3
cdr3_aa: CASSPYPGRRHTQYF

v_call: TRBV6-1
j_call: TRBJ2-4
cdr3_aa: CASSDPTGWSIQYF

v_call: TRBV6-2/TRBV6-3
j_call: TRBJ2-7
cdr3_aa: CASSYSEAGDRYEQYF

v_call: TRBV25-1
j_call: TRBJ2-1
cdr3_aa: CASSHKAGYDNEQFF

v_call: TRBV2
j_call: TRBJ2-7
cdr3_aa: CATVDRAYEQYF

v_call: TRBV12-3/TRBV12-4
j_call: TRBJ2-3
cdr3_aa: CASSLTAGGGTDTQYF

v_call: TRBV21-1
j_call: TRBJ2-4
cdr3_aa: CASSDRVDITKNIQYF

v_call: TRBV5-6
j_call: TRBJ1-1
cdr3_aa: CASSFGPEGEAFF

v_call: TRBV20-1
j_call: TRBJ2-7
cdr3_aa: CSARGSSSYEQYF